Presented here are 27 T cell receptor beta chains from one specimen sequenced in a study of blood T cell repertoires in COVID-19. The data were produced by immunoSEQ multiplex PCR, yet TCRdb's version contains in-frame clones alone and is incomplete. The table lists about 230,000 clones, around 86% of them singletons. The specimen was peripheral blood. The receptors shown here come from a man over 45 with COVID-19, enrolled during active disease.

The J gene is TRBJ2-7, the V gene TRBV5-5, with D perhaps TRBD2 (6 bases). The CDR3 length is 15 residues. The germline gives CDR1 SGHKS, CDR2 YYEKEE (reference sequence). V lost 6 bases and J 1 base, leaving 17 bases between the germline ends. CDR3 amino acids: CASKPGERVSYEQYF. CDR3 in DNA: TGTGCCAGCAAACCGGGGGAGAGGGTTTCCTACGAGCAGTACTTC.

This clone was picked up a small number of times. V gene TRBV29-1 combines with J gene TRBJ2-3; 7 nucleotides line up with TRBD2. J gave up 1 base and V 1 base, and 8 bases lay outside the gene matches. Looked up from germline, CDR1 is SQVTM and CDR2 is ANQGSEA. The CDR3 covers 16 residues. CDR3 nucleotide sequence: TGCAGCGTTGAAGGGCTAGCGGAGGGTGGCACAGATACGCAGTATTTT. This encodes CSVEGLAEGGTDTQYF.

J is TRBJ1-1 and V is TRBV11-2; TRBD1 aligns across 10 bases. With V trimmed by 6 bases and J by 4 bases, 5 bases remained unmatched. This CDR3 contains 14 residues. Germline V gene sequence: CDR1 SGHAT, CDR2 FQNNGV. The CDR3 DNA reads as TGTGCCAGCAGGAGGGACAGGGGAGGCACTGAAGCTTTCTTT. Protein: CASRRDRGGTEAFF.

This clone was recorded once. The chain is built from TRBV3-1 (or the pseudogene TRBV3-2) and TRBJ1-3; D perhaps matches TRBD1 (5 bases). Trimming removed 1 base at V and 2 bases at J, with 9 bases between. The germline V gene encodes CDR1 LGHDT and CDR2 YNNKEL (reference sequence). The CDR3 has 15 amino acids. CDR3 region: CASSQAPGTGNTIYF. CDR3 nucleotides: TGTGCCAGCAGCCAAGCCCCAGGGACTGGAAACACCATATATTTT.

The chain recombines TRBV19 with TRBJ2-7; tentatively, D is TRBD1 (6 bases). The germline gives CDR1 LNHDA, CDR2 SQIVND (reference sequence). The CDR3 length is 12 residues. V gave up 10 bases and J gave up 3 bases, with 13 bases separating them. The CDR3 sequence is CATRGRFYEQYF. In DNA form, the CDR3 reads TGTGCCACCAGGGGACGGTTCTACGAGCAGTACTTC.

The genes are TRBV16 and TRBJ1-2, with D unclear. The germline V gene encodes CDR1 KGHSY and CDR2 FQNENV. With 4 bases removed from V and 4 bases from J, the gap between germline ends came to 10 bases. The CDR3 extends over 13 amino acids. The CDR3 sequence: CASSPSASYGYTF. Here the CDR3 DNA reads TGTGCCAGCAGCCCATCGGCCAGCTATGGCTACACCTTC.

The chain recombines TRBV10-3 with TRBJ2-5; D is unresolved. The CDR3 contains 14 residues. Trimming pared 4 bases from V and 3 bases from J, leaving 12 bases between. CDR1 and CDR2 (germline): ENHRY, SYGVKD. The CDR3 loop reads CAISVGHPEETQYF. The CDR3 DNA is TGTGCCATCAGTGTCGGTCACCCGGAAGAGACCCAGTACTTC.

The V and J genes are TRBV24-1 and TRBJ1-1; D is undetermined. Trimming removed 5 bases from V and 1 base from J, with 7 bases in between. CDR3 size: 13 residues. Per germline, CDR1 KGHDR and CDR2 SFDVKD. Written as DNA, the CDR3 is TGTGCCACCAGTGGGCCAAGGAACACTGAAGCTTTCTTT. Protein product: CATSGPRNTEAFF.

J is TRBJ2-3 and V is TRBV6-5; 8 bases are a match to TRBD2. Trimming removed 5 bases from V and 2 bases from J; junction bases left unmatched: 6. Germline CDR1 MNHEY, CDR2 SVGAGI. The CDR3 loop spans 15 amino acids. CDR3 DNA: TGTGCCAGCAGTCGCCGACTAGCGAACACAGATACGCAGTATTTT. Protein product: CASSRRLANTDTQYF.

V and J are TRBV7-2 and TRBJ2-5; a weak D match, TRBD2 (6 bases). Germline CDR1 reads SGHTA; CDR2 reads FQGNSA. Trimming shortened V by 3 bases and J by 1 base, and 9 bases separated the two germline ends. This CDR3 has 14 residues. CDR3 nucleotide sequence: TGTGCCAGCAGCTTCCGGGACTTCCAAGAGACCCAGTACTTC. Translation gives CASSFRDFQETQYF.

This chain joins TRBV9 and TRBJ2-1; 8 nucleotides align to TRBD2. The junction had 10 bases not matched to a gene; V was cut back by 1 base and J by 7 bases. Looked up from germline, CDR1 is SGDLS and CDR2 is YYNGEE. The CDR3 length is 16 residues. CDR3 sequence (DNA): TGTGCCAGCAGCGTATCCGCTAGCGGGTATCTGAATGAGCAGTTCTTC. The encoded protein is CASSVSASGYLNEQFF. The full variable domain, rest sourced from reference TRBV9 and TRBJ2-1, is DSGVTQTPKHLITATGQRVTLRCSPRSGDLSVYWYQQSLDQGLQFLIQYYNGEERAKGNILERFSAQQFPDLHSELNLSSLELGDSALYFCASSVSASGYLNEQFFGPGTRLTVL.

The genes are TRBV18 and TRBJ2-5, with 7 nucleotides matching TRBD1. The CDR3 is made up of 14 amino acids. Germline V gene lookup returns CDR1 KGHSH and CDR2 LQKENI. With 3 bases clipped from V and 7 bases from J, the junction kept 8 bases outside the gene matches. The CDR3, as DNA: TGTGCCAGCTCACCTGGACAGGAGCCGGGGACCCAGTACTTC. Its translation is CASSPGQEPGTQYF.

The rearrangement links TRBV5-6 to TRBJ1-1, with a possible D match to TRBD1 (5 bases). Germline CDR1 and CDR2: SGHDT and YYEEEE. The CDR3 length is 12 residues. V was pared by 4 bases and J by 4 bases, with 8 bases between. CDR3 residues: CASSHRITEAFF. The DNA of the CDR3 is TGTGCCAGCAGCCACAGGATCACTGAAGCTTTCTTT. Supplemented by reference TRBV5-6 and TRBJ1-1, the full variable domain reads DAGVTQSPTHLIKTRGQQVTLRCSPKSGHDTVSWYQQALGQGPQFIFQYYEEEERQRGNFPDRFSGHQFPNYSSELNVNALLLGDSALYLCASSHRITEAFFGQGTRLTVV.

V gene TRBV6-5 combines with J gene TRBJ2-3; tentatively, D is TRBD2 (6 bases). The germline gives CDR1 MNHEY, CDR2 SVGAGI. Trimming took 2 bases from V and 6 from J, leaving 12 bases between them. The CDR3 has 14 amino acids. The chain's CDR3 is CASSYRGIADTQYF. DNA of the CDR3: TGTGCCAGCAGTTACCGGGGGATTGCGGATACGCAGTATTTT.

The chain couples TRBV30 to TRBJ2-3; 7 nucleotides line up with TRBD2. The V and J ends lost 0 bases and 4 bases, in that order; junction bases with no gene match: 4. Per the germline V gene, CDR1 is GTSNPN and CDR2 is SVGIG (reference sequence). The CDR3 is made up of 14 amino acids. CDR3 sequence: CAWSVPAGPDTQYF. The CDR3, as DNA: TGTGCCTGGAGTGTACCAGCGGGGCCAGATACGCAGTATTTT.

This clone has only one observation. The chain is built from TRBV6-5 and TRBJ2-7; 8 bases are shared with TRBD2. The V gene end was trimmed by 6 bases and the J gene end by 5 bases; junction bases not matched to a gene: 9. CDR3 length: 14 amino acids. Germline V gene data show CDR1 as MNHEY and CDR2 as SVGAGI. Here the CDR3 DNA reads TGTGCCAGCAGGCCGGGACTAGGCCTCAACGAGCAGTACTTC. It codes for CASRPGLGLNEQYF.

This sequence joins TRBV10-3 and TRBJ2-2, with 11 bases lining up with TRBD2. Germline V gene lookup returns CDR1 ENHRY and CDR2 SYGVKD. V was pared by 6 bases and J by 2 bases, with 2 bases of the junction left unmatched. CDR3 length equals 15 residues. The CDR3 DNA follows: TGTGCCATCAGGGGACTAGCGGTTAACACCGGGGAGCTGTTTTTT. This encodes CAIRGLAVNTGELFF.

CDR3 coding DNA: TGCGCCAGCAGCTTGGGCCAGGGTACCGAGCAGTACTTC. Its protein product is CASSLGQGTEQYF. This rearrangement joins TRBV5-1 to TRBJ2-7; possible D gene TRBD1, 5 bases. V lost 0 bases and J 6 bases, leaving 10 bases between the germline ends. The V gene's germline CDR1 is SGHRS and CDR2 YFSETQ. This CDR3 has 13 residues.

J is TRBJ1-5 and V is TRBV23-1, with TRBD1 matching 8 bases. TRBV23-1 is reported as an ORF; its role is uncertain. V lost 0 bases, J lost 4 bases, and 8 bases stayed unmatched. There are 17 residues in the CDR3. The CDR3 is CASSQSVGQGGNQPQHF. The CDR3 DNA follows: TGCGCCAGCAGTCAATCGGTCGGACAGGGTGGGAATCAGCCCCAGCATTTT.

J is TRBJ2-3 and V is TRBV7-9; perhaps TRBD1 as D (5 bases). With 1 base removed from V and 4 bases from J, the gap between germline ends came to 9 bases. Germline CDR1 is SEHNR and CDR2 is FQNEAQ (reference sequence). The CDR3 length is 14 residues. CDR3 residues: CASSLDQGSDTQYF. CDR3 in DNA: TGTGCCAGCAGCTTAGATCAGGGATCAGATACGCAGTATTTT.

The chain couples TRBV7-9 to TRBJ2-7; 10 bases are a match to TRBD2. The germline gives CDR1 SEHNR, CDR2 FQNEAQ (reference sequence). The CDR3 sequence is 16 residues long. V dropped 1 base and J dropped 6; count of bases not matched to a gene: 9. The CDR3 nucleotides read TGTGCCAGCAGCTTAGTCCCGCTAGCGGGAGTCGGCGAGCAGTACTTC. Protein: CASSLVPLAGVGEQYF.

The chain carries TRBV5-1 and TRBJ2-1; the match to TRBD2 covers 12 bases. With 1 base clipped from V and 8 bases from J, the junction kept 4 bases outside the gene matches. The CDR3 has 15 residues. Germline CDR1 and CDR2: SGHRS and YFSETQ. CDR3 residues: CASSLLLAGGDEQFF. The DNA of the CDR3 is TGCGCCAGCAGCTTGTTACTAGCGGGAGGAGATGAGCAGTTCTTC.

The CDR3: CASLWRGSTDTQYF. DNA of the CDR3: TGTGCCAGCCTATGGCGGGGGAGCACAGATACGCAGTATTTT. The genes are TRBV7-2 and TRBJ2-3; 7 positions match TRBD2. The ends lost 8 bases at V and 0 bases at J; junction bases unmatched: 5. The germline V gene encodes CDR1 SGHTA and CDR2 FQGNSA. The CDR3 consists of 14 residues.

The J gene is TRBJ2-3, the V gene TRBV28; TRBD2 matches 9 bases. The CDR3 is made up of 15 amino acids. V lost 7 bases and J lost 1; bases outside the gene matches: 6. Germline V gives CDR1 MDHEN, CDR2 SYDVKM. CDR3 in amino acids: CASTRRTSGTDTQYF. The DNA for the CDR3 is TGTGCCAGCACCCGAAGGACTAGCGGCACAGATACGCAGTATTTT.

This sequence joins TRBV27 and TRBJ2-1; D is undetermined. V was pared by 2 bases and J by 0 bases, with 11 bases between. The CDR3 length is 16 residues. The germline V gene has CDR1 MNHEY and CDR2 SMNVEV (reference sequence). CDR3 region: CASSLLVISSYNEQFF. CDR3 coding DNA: TGTGCCAGCAGTTTACTAGTGATCAGCTCCTACAATGAGCAGTTCTTC.

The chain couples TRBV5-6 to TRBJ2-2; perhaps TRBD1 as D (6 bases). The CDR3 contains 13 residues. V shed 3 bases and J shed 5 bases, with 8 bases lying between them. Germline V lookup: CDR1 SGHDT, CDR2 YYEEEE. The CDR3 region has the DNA TGTGCCAGCAGCTGGGGGCGGACCGGGGAGCTGTTTTTT. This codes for CASSWGRTGELFF.

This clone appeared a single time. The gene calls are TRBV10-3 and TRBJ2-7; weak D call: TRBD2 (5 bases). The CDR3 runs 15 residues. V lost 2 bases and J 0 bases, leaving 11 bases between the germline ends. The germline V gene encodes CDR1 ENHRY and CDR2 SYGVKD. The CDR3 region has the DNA TGTGCCATCAGTGAGGGACTCTATAGCTCCTACGAGCAGTACTTC. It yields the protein CAISEGLYSSYEQYF.